Listed here are 28 T cell receptor beta chains from one sample, sequenced in a study of T cell clusters in autoimmune cytopenias. One tube held mixed TRB-A and TRB-B primer pools for touch-down PCR. Each CDR3 protein gets one entry in TCRdb, which reprocessed the multiplex PCR reads and gives no DNA. The table lists approximately 10,000 distinct CDR3 sequences, with about 4% in the top ten. TRB amplification used approximately 250 ng of peripheral blood genomic DNA. The source material was peripheral blood. These TCRs come from a human donor with an autoimmune cytopenia or autoimmune hepatitis (not recorded which).

This clonotype is labeled medium-sized based on frequency. This sequence joins TRBV6-5 and TRBJ2-7; checking the TCRdb D call of TRBD2 is not possible without DNA. Germline V lookup: CDR1 MNHEY, CDR2 SVGAGI. The CDR3 totals 16 residues. The CDR3 is CASSYTGTSGIYEQYF.

The chain links TRBV18 to TRBJ2-3; TCRdb names TRBD1, which stays unverified in the absence of DNA. The CDR3 contains 16 residues. Germline values: CDR1 KGHSH, CDR2 LQKENI. CDR3 region: CASSPRYGRDTDTQYF.

This clonotype is deemed medium-sized (0.01 to 0.1%) by its frequency. V gene TRBV6-5 combines with J gene TRBJ2-7; the D call of TRBD2 rests on TCRdb alone, since no DNA is present to check it. There are 14 residues in the CDR3. Per germline, CDR1 MNHEY and CDR2 SVGAGI. The CDR3 region is CASSYRRGGYEQYF.

The chain carries TRBV30 and TRBJ1-1; as DNA is missing, the TRBD1 call by TCRdb cannot be tested. CDR3 length: 14 residues. CDR1 GTSNPN and CDR2 SVGIG come from the germline V gene (reference sequence). The CDR3 reads CAWRGGTANTEAFF.

The rearrangement links TRBV5-6 to TRBJ1-1. The CDR3 is 13 amino acids. Germline loops: CDR1 SGHDT, CDR2 YYEEEE. CDR3 in amino acids: CASSLWGNTEAFF.

This clonotype is classed as medium-sized by frequency. The chain carries TRBV29-1 and TRBJ2-7; the TCRdb call, TRBD2, lacks DNA for checking. The CDR3 spans 15 residues. Germline V gene data show CDR1 as SQVTM and CDR2 as ANQGSEA. Here the CDR3 reads CSVDSGTSGYYEQYF.

This CDR3 is CASTKLAARDTDTQYF. V and J are TRBV27 and TRBJ2-3; TCRdb names TRBD2, which stays unverified in the absence of DNA. The CDR3 spans 16 residues. Germline V gene lookup returns CDR1 MNHEY and CDR2 SMNVEV (reference sequence).

This chain uses TRBV6-1 with TRBJ1-2; TCRdb outputs TRBD1, but without DNA this stays unchecked. Looked up from germline, CDR1 is MNHNS and CDR2 is SASEGT. The CDR3 totals 14 residues. The CDR3 is CAISPDRGNYGYTF.

The chain uses TRBV5-6 and TRBJ2-7; with no DNA, the TCRdb D assignment of TRBD1 cannot be verified. The CDR3 runs 21 residues. CDR1 and CDR2 from the germline V gene are SGHDT and YYEEEE. The CDR3 loop reads CASSLSPPGTVAGVPLYEQYF.

The chain couples TRBV12-3 or TRBV12-4 to TRBJ1-2; TCRdb selects TRBD1, and the lack of DNA leaves this call unchecked. CDR3 size: 15 residues. CDR3 sequence reads: CASSLTSGFFGGYTF.

The rearrangement joins TRBV27 to TRBJ2-5; lacking DNA, the TRBD2 call made by TCRdb goes unchecked. The CDR3 contains 16 residues. Germline V gene lookup returns CDR1 MNHEY and CDR2 SMNVEV (reference sequence). CDR3 sequence: CASSHGLAGGGETQYF.

The chain joins TRBV7-9 to TRBJ2-2; TCRdb selects TRBD2, and the lack of DNA leaves this call unchecked. The CDR3 is made up of 15 amino acids. Germline CDR1 and CDR2: SEHNR and FQNEAQ (reference sequence). The CDR3 loop reads CASKEAPNWTGELFF.

This sequence joins TRBV7-9 and TRBJ2-7. The CDR3 covers 14 residues. Germline V gene sequence: CDR1 SEHNR, CDR2 FQNEAQ (reference sequence). CDR3 region: CASSSFGVDYEQYF.

The V and J genes are TRBV5-5 and TRBJ1-2. The CDR3 covers 11 residues. Germline-derived CDR1 and CDR2 are SGHKS and YYEKEE (reference sequence). Here the CDR3 reads CASSVDRAQTF.

According to its frequency, this clonotype is medium-sized. Here the CDR3 reads CASSIGTADSTDTQYF. The gene calls are TRBV19 and TRBJ2-3; absent DNA, TCRdb's TRBD2 call cannot be checked. The germline gives CDR1 LNHDA, CDR2 SQIVND (reference sequence). The CDR3 loop spans 16 amino acids.

The V call is TRBV7-9, the J call TRBJ2-7. Per the germline V gene, CDR1 is SEHNR and CDR2 is FQNEAQ (reference sequence). The CDR3 runs to 13 residues. CDR3 loop: CASSSFRTYEQYF.

By frequency, this clonotype is medium-sized. The chain uses TRBV6-5 and TRBJ1-2; TCRdb's D gene call, TRBD1, goes unchecked for lack of DNA. Germline-derived CDR1 and CDR2 are MNHEY and SVGAGI. CDR3 length equals 13 residues. CDR3: CASRMTGKYGYTF.

CDR3 sequence reads: CATKASWEANEQFF. This rearrangement joins TRBV27 to TRBJ2-1; TCRdb proposes TRBD2, but this gene call is untestable without DNA. Germline lookup yields CDR1 MNHEY and CDR2 SMNVEV (reference sequence). This CDR3 contains 14 residues.

This clonotype is deemed medium-sized (0.01 to 0.1%) by its frequency. The gene calls are TRBV30 and TRBJ2-3; TCRdb's D call, TRBD2, is unchecked because there is no DNA. Germline V gene sequence: CDR1 GTSNPN, CDR2 SVGIG (reference sequence). The CDR3 runs to 14 residues. CDR3 protein: CAWRAGAGTDTQYF.

V usage is TRBV5-6 and J usage is TRBJ2-1; the TRBD2 assignment by TCRdb is unverifiable without DNA. The CDR3 totals 15 residues. From germline, CDR1 is SGHDT and CDR2 YYEEEE. CDR3 protein: CASSQVGLGANEQFF.

The rearrangement links TRBV19 to TRBJ1-5. Germline V lookup: CDR1 LNHDA, CDR2 SQIVND (reference sequence). The CDR3 runs 12 residues. This CDR3 is CASSTSNSHQHF.

This chain connects TRBV12-3 or TRBV12-4 to TRBJ2-1; the D gene TCRdb calls, TRBD1, cannot be checked with no DNA. CDR3 length: 11 residues. The CDR3 sequence is CASRGGGEQFF.

This clonotype is medium-sized by frequency. V gene TRBV19 combines with J gene TRBJ1-5; as DNA is missing, the TRBD1 call by TCRdb cannot be tested. The length of the CDR3 is 15 residues. CDR1 and CDR2 from the germline V gene are LNHDA and SQIVND (reference sequence). The CDR3 here is CASQQGPGSNQPQHF.

Judged by frequency, this clonotype is medium-sized (0.01 to 0.1%). V gene TRBV11-1 combines with J gene TRBJ2-3; without DNA, the TCRdb call of TRBD1 cannot be checked. This CDR3 is 16 amino acids long. From germline, CDR1 is SGHAT and CDR2 FQDESV (reference sequence). This CDR3 reads CASSLPRDRGEDTQYF.

The chain joins TRBV11-2 to TRBJ1-2; the TCRdb D gene call, TRBD1, has no DNA to confirm it. The CDR3 length is 15 residues. The germline V gene encodes CDR1 SGHAT and CDR2 FQNNGV. The CDR3: CASSSRQGANYGYTF.

The genes are TRBV7-6 and TRBJ2-7; TCRdb's D gene call, TRBD1, goes unchecked for lack of DNA. The CDR3 is 15 residues long. CDR1 and CDR2 from the germline V gene are SGHVS and FNYEAQ. The CDR3 protein is CASSLIDSLTYEQYF.

The genes are TRBV24-1 and TRBJ1-6. This CDR3 has 18 amino acids. Germline CDR1 and CDR2: KGHDR and SFDVKD. CDR3: CATTRALFTTTDNSPLHF.

This clonotype is deemed medium-sized (0.01 to 0.1%) by its frequency. The CDR3 here is CASRATGDEKLFF. This chain joins TRBV10-3 and TRBJ1-4; the D gene TCRdb calls, TRBD1, cannot be checked with no DNA. The CDR3 has 13 residues. The germline V gene encodes CDR1 ENHRY and CDR2 SYGVKD.